This entry concerns a single TCR beta chain. What it recognizes is unknown. The CDR3 length is 17 residues. V lost 6 bases, J lost 1 base, and 11 bases stayed unmatched. The germline gives CDR1 KGHSH, CDR2 LQKENI. In the source study's methods: Filtering differed for immunoSEQ, which gave only junction sequences without quality scores. Produced via immunoSEQ multiplex PCR; TCRdb's table is partial and in-frame only. That table is the source of V, J and clone size, and D and trimming were worked out from the DNA. Of more than 2 million clones in the sample, 95% were seen once. The data derive from a study of shared clonotypes between healthy human individuals. Study-level results: Relative to their counterparts shared across all four donors, non-shared clonotypes exhibited diminished generation probabilities.

All participating donors were Caucasian adults from Nashville, Tennessee. Sequenced material: naive CD4+ T cells sorted from blood. The subset here: CD45RA+ positively selected. The chain carries TRBV18 and TRBJ1-3; TRBD1 matches 8 bases. The origin of this receptor is a man aged 18-30 years in good health. This chain's CDR3 is CASSLGQGRLSGNTIYF. The CDR3 DNA is TGTGCCAGCTCTCTAGGACAGGGCCGTCTGTCTGGAAACACCATATATTTT.